This entry lists 6 T cell receptor beta chains sequenced from one sample in a study of T cells in Graves' hyperthyroidism and ophthalmopathy (dated by TCRdb to the late 2010s). The library came from multiplex PCR. Sequencing used an Illumina HiSeq 2000. Amplification of TCR beta CDR3 regions was carried out from RNA transcripts. The TCR CDR3 was subjected to a first round of RT-PCR using the HTBI primer set and the Qiagen OneStep RT-PCR kit. In TCRdb, the public reads were trimmed at Q25 with fastp and aligned with MiXCR, with productive beta chains retained. Merged by CDR3 protein, the rows form single entries marked with the most common genes and DNA. In this sample the table shows roughly 740,000 distinct CDR3 sequences, over 15% of which occur a single time. The ten largest make up roughly 8% of the sample. Material: blood. Receptors were obtained from a man aged 18 to 30 with Graves' hyperthyroidism.

This clonotype was observed many times. This CDR3 is CASSLTGASGANVLTF. CDR3 bases: TGTGCCAGCAGCCTCACAGGGGCGTCAGGGGCCAACGTCCTGACTTTC. This chain connects TRBV6-2 or TRBV6-3 to TRBJ2-6; TRBD1 matches at 7 bases. V was pared by 6 bases and J by 4 bases, with 9 bases of the junction left unmatched. Germline V gene data show CDR1 as MNHEY and CDR2 as SVGEGT. The CDR3 is 16 amino acids.

The chain uses TRBV9 and TRBJ2-3, with 8 bases identical to TRBD2. The length of the CDR3 is 16 residues. Looked up from germline, CDR1 is SGDLS and CDR2 is YYNGEE. V was pared by 4 bases and J by 4 bases, with 11 bases of the junction left unmatched. This CDR3 is CASSQMPAGVADTQYF. The CDR3 DNA reads as TGTGCCAGCAGCCAAATGCCAGCGGGAGTCGCAGATACGCAGTATTTT.

This clonotype was found many times. An end of the junction differs from the germline gene, which may be a read error. The V call is TRBV7-8, the J call TRBJ1-1, with a tentative D call TRBD1 (5 bases). The CDR3 covers 17 residues. Per the germline V gene, CDR1 is SGHVS and CDR2 is FQNEAQ. CDR3 coding DNA: TGTGCCAGCAGCTCCTTTAGGCGGGGGGTCATGAACACTAAAGCTTTCTTT. Translated: CASSSFRRGVMNTKAFF.

CDR3: CASSEYGGQYEQYF. The DNA of the CDR3 is TGTGCCAGCAGTGAATATGGCGGCCAATACGAGCAGTACTTC. This chain connects TRBV25-1 to TRBJ2-7; no clear D. CDR1 MGHDK and CDR2 SYGVNS come from the germline V gene. The CDR3 covers 14 residues. The germline V and J ends were trimmed by 0 bases and 4 bases, with 10 bases remaining between them.

A few counts support this clonotype. The rearrangement uses TRBV6-1 and TRBJ2-1; 7 positions match TRBD2. Germline V gives CDR1 MNHNS, CDR2 SASEGT. Germline trimming cut 5 bases from V and 8 bases from J; bases unmatched to any gene: 12. The CDR3 length is 15 residues. CDR3 sequence reads: CASSKPRDYIHEQFF. The CDR3 DNA sequence: TGTGCCAGCAGTAAACCCCGGGACTATATCCATGAGCAGTTCTTC.

This clonotype is a singleton in its sample. This rearrangement joins TRBV9 to TRBJ1-3; TRBD1 might be the D (5 bases). Germline CDR1 and CDR2: SGDLS and YYNGEE. V was cut by 4 bases and J by 0 bases, with 23 bases left in between. The CDR3 consists of 19 residues. The CDR3 sequence: CASSLPQQERQNSGNTIYF. The CDR3 DNA reads TGTGCCAGCAGCTTACCTCAGCAGGAACGACAGAACTCTGGAAACACCATATATTTT. Using reference TRBV9 and TRBJ1-3 for the parts outside the CDR3, the full variable domain is DSGVTQTPKHLITATGQRVTLRCSPRSGDLSVYWYQQSLDQGLQFLIQYYNGEERAKGNILERFSAQQFPDLHSELNLSSLELGDSALYFCASSLPQQERQNSGNTIYFGEGSWLTVV.